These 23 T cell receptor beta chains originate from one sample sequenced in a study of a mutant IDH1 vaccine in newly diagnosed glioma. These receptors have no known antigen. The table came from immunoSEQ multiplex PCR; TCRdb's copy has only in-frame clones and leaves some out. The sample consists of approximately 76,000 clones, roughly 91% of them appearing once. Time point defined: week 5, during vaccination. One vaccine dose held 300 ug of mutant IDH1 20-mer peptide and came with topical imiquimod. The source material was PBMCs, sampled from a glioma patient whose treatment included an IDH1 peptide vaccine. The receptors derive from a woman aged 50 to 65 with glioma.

The CDR3 DNA is TGTGCCAGCAGTTACTCGGGGGTAAATCAGCCCCAGCATTTT. It yields the protein CASSYSGVNQPQHF. The chain links TRBV6-6 to TRBJ1-5; D is possibly TRBD1 (5 bases). Germline CDR1 and CDR2: MNHNY and SVGAGI (reference sequence). V was shortened by 0 bases and J by 4 bases, with 7 bases between the two germline ends. The CDR3 has 14 residues.

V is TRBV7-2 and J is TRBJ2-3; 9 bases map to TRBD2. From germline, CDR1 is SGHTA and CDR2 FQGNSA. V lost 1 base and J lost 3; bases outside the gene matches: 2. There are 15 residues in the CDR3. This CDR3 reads CASSLVSGRTDTQYF. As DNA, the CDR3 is TGTGCCAGCAGCTTAGTGAGCGGGAGGACAGATACGCAGTATTTT.

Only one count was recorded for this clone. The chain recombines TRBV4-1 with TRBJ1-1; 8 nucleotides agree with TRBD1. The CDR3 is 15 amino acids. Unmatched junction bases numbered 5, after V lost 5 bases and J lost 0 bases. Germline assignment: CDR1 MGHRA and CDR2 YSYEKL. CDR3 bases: TGCGCCAGCAGCGTAATGACAGGGGTGAACACTGAAGCTTTCTTT. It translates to CASSVMTGVNTEAFF.

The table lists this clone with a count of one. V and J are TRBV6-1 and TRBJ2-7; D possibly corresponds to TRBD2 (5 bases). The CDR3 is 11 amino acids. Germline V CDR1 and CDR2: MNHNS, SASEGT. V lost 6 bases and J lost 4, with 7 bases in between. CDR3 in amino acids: CASSRGYEQYF. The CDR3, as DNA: TGTGCCAGCAGCCGAGGGTACGAGCAGTACTTC.

The CDR3 DNA reads TGCAGCGTTGTGACAGGAGCCTTCTATGGCTACACCTTC. Translating it yields CSVVTGAFYGYTF. The rearrangement links TRBV29-1 to TRBJ1-2, with TRBD1 as a possible D gene (6 bases). Trimming took 4 bases from V and 4 from J, leaving 13 bases between them. The germline CDR1 and CDR2 sequences are SQVTM and ANQGSEA. The CDR3 is 13 amino acids.

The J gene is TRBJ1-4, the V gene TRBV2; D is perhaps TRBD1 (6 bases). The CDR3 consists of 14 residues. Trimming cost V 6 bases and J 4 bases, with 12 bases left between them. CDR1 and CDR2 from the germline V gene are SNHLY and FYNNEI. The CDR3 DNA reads TGTGCCAGCAGATGGACAGCCCATAATGAAAAACTGTTTTTT. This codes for CASRWTAHNEKLFF.

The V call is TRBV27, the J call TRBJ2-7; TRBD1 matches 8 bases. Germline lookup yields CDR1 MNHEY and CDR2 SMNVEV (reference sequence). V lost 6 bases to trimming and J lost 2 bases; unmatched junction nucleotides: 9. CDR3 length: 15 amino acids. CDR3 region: CASSDADRVPYEQYF. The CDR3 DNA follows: TGTGCCAGCAGCGATGCGGACAGGGTCCCCTACGAGCAGTACTTC.

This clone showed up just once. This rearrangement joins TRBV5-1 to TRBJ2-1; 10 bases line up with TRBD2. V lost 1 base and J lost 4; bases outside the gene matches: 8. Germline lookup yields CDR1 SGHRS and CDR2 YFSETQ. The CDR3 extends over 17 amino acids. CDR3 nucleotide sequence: TGCGCCAGCAGCTTGAGGGGTGGACTAGCGGAGTACAATGAGCAGTTCTTC. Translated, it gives CASSLRGGLAEYNEQFF.

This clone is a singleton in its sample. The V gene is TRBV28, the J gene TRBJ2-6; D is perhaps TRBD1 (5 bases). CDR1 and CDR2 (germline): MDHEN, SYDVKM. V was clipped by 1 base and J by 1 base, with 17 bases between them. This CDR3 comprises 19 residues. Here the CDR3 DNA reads TGTGCCAGCAGTTTATTTATGCGGTACAGGACATCTGGGGCCAACGTCCTGACTTTC. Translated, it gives CASSLFMRYRTSGANVLTF. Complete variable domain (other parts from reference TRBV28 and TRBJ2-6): DVKVTQSSRYLVKRTGEKVFLECVQDMDHENMFWYRQDPGLGLRLIYFSYDVKMKEKGDIPEGYSVSREKKERFSLILESASTNQTSMYLCASSLFMRYRTSGANVLTFGAGSRLTVL.

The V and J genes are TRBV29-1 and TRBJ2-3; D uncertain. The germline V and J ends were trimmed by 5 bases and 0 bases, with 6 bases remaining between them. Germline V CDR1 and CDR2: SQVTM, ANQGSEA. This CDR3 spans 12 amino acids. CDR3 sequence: CSVYISTDTQYF. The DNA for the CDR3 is TGCAGCGTTTATATAAGCACAGATACGCAGTATTTT.

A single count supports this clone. The DNA of the CDR3 is TGTGCCAGCAGCCCCGAGGAAACTTACTCTATTTATGGCTACACCTTC. Translated: CASSPEETYSIYGYTF. The rearrangement links TRBV5-6 to TRBJ1-2; D not certain. CDR3 length: 16 amino acids. Germline V CDR1 and CDR2: SGHDT, YYEEEE. V was shortened by 4 bases and J by 5 bases, with 21 bases between the two germline ends.

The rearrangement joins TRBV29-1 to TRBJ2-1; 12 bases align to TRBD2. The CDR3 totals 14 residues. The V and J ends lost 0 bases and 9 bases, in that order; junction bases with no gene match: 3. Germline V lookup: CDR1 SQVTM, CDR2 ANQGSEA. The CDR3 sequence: CSVEEGLAGIEQFF. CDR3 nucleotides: TGCAGCGTTGAAGAAGGACTAGCGGGAATTGAGCAGTTCTTC.

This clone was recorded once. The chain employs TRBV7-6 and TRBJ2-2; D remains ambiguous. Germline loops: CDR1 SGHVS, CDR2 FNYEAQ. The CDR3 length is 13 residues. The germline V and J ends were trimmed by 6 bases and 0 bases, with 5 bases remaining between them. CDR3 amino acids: CASRRANTGELFF. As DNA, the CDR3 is TGTGCCAGCAGGCGCGCGAACACCGGGGAGCTGTTTTTT.

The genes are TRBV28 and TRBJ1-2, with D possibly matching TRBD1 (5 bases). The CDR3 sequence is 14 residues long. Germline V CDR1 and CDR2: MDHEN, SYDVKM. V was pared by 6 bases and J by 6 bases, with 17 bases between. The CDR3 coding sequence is TGTGCCAGCAGAGCGCCGGGACCGCGGAATGGCTACACCTTC. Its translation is CASRAPGPRNGYTF.

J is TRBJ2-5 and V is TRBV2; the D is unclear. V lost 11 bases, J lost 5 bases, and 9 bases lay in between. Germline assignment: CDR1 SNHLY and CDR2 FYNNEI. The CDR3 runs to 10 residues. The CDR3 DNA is TGTGCCTCTCGAGCGGAGACCCAGTACTTC. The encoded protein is CASRAETQYF.

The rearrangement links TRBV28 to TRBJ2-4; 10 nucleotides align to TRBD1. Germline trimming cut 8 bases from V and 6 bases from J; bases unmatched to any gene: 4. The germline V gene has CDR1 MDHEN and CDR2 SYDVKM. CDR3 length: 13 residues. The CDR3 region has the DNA TGTGCCAGCCTGGACAGGGGGGGAAACATTCAGTACTTC. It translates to CASLDRGGNIQYF.

CDR3 nucleotides: TGTGCCAGCTCCGACCGAAACAGGGAGAACGAGCAGTACTTC. Its translation: CASSDRNRENEQYF. This sequence joins TRBV9 and TRBJ2-7; the D gene is possibly TRBD1 (6 bases). The germline gives CDR1 SGDLS, CDR2 YYNGEE. Between the trimmed V and J ends, which lost 7 bases and 5 bases, there was a span of 19 bases. The CDR3 is 14 residues long. The entire variable domain, with the rest obtained from reference TRBV9 and TRBJ2-7, is as follows: DSGVTQTPKHLITATGQRVTLRCSPRSGDLSVYWYQQSLDQGLQFLIQYYNGEERAKGNILERFSAQQFPDLHSELNLSSLELGDSALYFCASSDRNRENEQYFGPGTRLTVT.

This CDR3 reads CSGSYNEQFF. Here the CDR3 DNA reads TGCAGCGGAAGTTACAATGAGCAGTTCTTC. This chain joins TRBV29-1 and TRBJ2-1; D not resolved. The length of the CDR3 is 10 residues. The germline V gene has CDR1 SQVTM and CDR2 ANQGSEA. V lost 7 bases and J lost 4, with 5 bases in between.

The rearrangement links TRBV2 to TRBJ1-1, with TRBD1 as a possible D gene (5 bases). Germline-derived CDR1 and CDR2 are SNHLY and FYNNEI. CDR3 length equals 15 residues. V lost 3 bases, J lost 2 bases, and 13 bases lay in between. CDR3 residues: CASSEEGRGNTEAFF. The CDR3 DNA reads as TGTGCCAGCAGTGAGGAGGGGCGCGGAAACACTGAAGCTTTCTTT.

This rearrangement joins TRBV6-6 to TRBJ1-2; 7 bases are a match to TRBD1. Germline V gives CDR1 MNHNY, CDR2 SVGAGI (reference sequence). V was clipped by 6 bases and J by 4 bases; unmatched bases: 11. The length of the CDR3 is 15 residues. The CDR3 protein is CASRPPGRGLYGYTF. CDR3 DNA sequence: TGTGCCAGCAGACCCCCGGGGAGGGGGCTCTATGGCTACACCTTC.

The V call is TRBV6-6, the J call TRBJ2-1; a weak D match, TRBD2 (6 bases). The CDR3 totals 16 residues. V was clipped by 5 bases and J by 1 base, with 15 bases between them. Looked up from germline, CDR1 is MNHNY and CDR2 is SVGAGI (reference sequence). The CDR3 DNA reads TGTGCCAGCAGTCGCCCGGGACTCCAATCCTACAATGAGCAGTTCTTC. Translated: CASSRPGLQSYNEQFF.

CDR3 sequence reads: CASSDRWGTEAFF. CDR3 DNA: TGTGCCAGTAGTGATCGCTGGGGAACTGAAGCTTTCTTT. V gene TRBV19 combines with J gene TRBJ1-1; D is unclear. This CDR3 spans 13 amino acids. V was cut by 5 bases and J by 5 bases, with 12 bases left in between. Germline CDR1 is LNHDA and CDR2 is SQIVND (reference sequence).

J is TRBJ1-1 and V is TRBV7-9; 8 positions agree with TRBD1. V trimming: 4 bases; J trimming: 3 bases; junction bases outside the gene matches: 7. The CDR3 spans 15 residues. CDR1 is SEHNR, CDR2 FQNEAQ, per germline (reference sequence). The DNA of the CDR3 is TGTGCCAGCAGCTACGGACAGGGTTCGGACACTGAAGCTTTCTTT. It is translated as CASSYGQGSDTEAFF.